What follows is one TCR beta chain and its context. This clone's antigen is unknown. Nothing much larger sits one base from this clone, and base qualities are not available. The CDR3 spans 16 residues, from the cysteine through the phenylalanine. Only the CDR3 DNA is retained, 48 bases long and in frame from the first base. Looking up the germline V gene (reference sequence) yields CDR1 LNHNV and CDR2 YYDKDF. V is pared back by 0 bases and J by 5 bases, with 14 bases lying between the germline termini. Preparation of the library involved the immunoSEQ multiplex PCR assay. The multiplex PCR relied on a mix of 60 forward primers for TCR Vbeta segments and 13 reverse primers for TCR Jbeta segments. The CDR3 region of rearranged TCR beta genes was amplified from genomic DNA with a multiplex PCR assay. On the Illumina HiSeq System, the amplified TCR beta libraries were sequenced as 87-base-pair reads. Per the source publication's procedure: A later analysis counted about 80 million unique TCR beta chains across the 666 repertoires, and some 12 million of these chains were shared by at least two donors. Raw reads were error-corrected and collapsed into unique sequences with a nearest-neighbor algorithm that merged closely related sequences to remove PCR and sequencing errors. CDR3 sequences were aligned to IMGT reference sequences to assign V, D and J gene segments. Each retained sequence needed at least a six-nucleotide match to both a V gene segment and a J gene segment. A rearrangement was called productive if the CDR3 had no stop codons and remained in frame with V and J, and every other rearrangement was called non-productive. CDR3 was defined by IMGT convention, running from the second conserved V-encoded cysteine to the conserved J-encoded phenylalanine. Sequences without an unambiguous match to a single V gene segment were excluded from the earlier analysis of 450 to 650 of the donors. An earlier analysis of fewer than 750 of the donors called V segments functional above 56.7% productive rearrangements and segregating when the between-donor standard deviation exceeded 5%. A statistical classification framework was developed to diagnose cytomegalovirus status using the catalog of TCR beta chain sequences. A later analysis assigned V and J genes by comparing TCR nucleotide sequences with IMGT/GENE-DB human TR gene sequences. Using the TCRdist pipeline, a later analysis assigned CDR3 sequences along with most-parsimonious VDJ recombination scenarios. In a later analysis, each TCR beta chain was defined by its CDR3 amino acid sequence together with its V-gene family, and reads without a unique V-gene family were excluded. To address suspected cross-contamination and a sequencing artifact, a later analysis removed 450 to 700 highly shared, low-generation-probability nucleotide sequences. In a later analysis, a clonal expansion index for each public chain was calculated from normalized within-repertoire ranks of inferred template counts. Generation probabilities in a later analysis came from a VDJ recombination model fitted to out-of-frame rearrangements, and those results were checked against IGoR. Hypergeometric tests were used in a later analysis to score TCR-TCR, TCR-HLA and TCR-CMV co-occurrence, with a repertoire-size bias correction applied to the TCR pairs. False discovery rates were estimated in a later analysis by permuting HLA or CMV assignments 20 times. A later analysis grouped co-occurring TCRs with DBSCAN, adding TCRdist sequence similarity when clustering within HLA-allele-positive subsets. Co-occurrence clustering excluded repertoires with fewer than 30,000 or more than 120,000 public chains, plus five with anomalous nucleotide sharing. Drawn from immuneACCESS, this table holds only the in-frame rearrangements with V and J called that TCRdb kept. Clones are partly lost; checked studies trace under half to an unresolved V gene and leave the rest unexplained. That table furnishes V, J and clone size, whereas the DNA furnished D and trimming. The sample data list 75,000 to 90,000 clones, and 60% to 85% of these were observed just once. The ten largest clones represent less than 7% of the sample.

In total, approximately 690 healthy bone marrow donors made up the cohort. Cohort members were all nominally healthy when sampled, although unrecorded immune exposures were likely present. The donor tested CMV seropositive, placing the donor among the 310 or so seropositive members of the cohort. A peripheral blood sample was collected from each donor, and TCR beta sequencing was performed on peripheral blood mononuclear cells. The Qiagen DNeasy Blood Extraction Kit was used to extract genomic DNA from the blood cell samples. This specimen comes from a study of cytomegalovirus exposure and HLA in healthy donors (dated by TCRdb to about 2017). Describing the broader study: In an earlier analysis of roughly 590 of the donors, about 260 Gb of sequence data and 90 million to 120 million unique TCR beta sequences from about 190 million T cells were reported. Roughly 300 gigabases of sequencing data and around 88 million unique TCR sequences made up an early release that covered approximately 620 HLA-typed donors. Among the roughly 390 genotyped donors, approximately 82% belonged to the genetic ancestry cluster associated with self-reported Caucasian donors. The study aimed to test whether signatures of past pathogen exposure could be identified by cataloging public T cell receptors. Using immunosequencing, the study profiled T cell repertoires from approximately 700 subjects and related those repertoires to cytomegalovirus serostatus. Besides the first cohort of 666 subjects, a separate validation cohort made up of roughly 130 different subjects was used. To predict cytomegalovirus infection status, the study combined high-throughput TCR immunosequencing, statistical association of individual TCRs with disease status, and machine learning. A later analysis re-analyzed previously published TCR beta repertoires from approximately 670 donors and added high-resolution HLA genotyping to study TCR occurrence patterns. The later analysis used no new phenotypic data to find candidate immune exposures, relying instead on TCR beta sequences and their occurrence across donors. To decide whether each TCR beta V gene segment behaved as functional or pseudogenic, an earlier analysis of some 600 of the donors relied on high-throughput TCR beta sequencing. Donor age, sex, ethnicity and CMV serostatus were compiled together with the repertoire data. Genome-wide SNP genotypes for about 65% of the roughly 670 donors were used in a later genetic analysis, which treated that subset as a discovery cohort. Every repertoire in the discovery cohort had been generated on one and the same sequencing platform. HLA typing included class I and class II loci at four-digit resolution. The number of typed donors differed by locus: about 629-630 for A, B, C, DRB1 and DQB1; some 500 for DQA1; 606 for DPA1; and approximately 450 for DPB1. Because of strong linkage in the cohort, roughly five DR-DQ haplotypes were treated as single units for association and clustering. Among about 390 genotyped donors of the cohort, an average of approximately 250,000 unique TCR beta nucleotide sequences were sequenced per donor, roughly a sixth of them non-productive.

The research as a whole found: The authors suggested that the approach could potentially be generalized to other disease states and immunological phenotypes. A later analysis found that most CMV-associated TCR beta chains appeared HLA-restricted, with HLA associations seemingly driven largely by CMV exposure. Roughly uniform sequencing depth across donors was assumed in presence/absence analyses, although this assumption may not hold. Because counts were too low, under 20 rarely observed V segments, including chromosome 9 orphons, were left out of the earlier analysis of approximately 580 of the donors. In a later analysis, HLA-associated TCR beta chains were found to be more clonally expanded and to have lower generation probabilities than equally common non-associated chains. Across donors, most TCR sequences were observed very rarely, whereas some public TCRs were present in many individuals. When HLA alleles, especially DR and DQ, strongly co-occurred, TCR associations were difficult to assign to individual alleles. A group of highly shared sequence variants was considered likely to be a technical artifact of the sequencing pipeline. This cohort had only TCR beta chains sequenced, and the lack of alpha or paired-chain data limited which features could be detected. A further reported finding was that TCR beta sequences accurately predicted the HLA-A and HLA-B alleles for most subjects in the first cohort. Broadly in line with IMGT annotations, most TCR beta V segments showed up in productive rearrangements about 87% or about 30% of the time in an earlier analysis of 587 of the donors. In a later analysis, TCR association rates were found to vary across HLA loci, with the most associated TCRs seen for DRB1 alleles and the fewest for HLA-C alleles. A few of the identified cytomegalovirus-associated TCR beta chains were confirmed in vitro to be specific for cytomegalovirus antigens. Immune exposure information for the cohort was limited to CMV serostatus. Some IMGT-functional V segments, including TRBV6-2 and TRBV6-3, could not be told apart with the 87-base-pair reads, so those segments were excluded. Several of the top co-occurrence clusters appeared to be linked to parvovirus B19, influenza, CMV and Epstein-Barr virus, according to a later analysis. Correlated functional status among segregating V segments might reflect linkage disequilibrium, but an unknown experimental factor could not be ruled out. Cytomegalovirus status was reported to be diagnosed by the classifier with high specificity and sensitivity in both the original and validation cohorts. In a later analysis, 16,951 TCR beta sequences were associated with specific HLA alleles at a false discovery rate of 0.05. In the study, some 160 TCR beta chains were listed as associated with cytomegalovirus. An association between a missense DCLRE1C variant and V-gene and J-gene trimming of TCR beta chains was found in a later genetic analysis and replicated in an independent cohort. In a later genetic analysis, fewer N-insertions in productive TCRs were reported among donors in an Asian-associated ancestry cluster than the approximately 710-donor mean. Because HLA typing was unavailable for some donors at each locus, only the typed subset was used in association tests.

Sequenced material: PBMCs. The source is a male donor in good health and CMV-seropositive. The rearranged segments are TRBV15 and TRBJ1-5; tentative D gene TRBD1, with 5 bases matching. The CDR3 loop reads CATSRDQGTYHQPQHF. The sequenced DNA is TGTGCCACCAGCAGAGACCAAGGGACTTACCATCAGCCCCAGCATTTT.